This T cell receptor beta chain was found in a study of neurological immune-mediated disorders. Findings of the study overall: Private repertoires in all groups were suggested by the absence of shared CDR3 amino acid sequences among expanded clones across subjects. Healthy controls had more TCR clonal expansion than multiple sclerosis, which showed the least, whereas HTLV-1-associated myelopathy showed the most.

The CDR3 runs to 13 residues. Trimming pared 1 base from V and 2 bases from J, leaving 3 bases between. Germline CDR1 reads DFQATT; CDR2 reads SNEGSKA (reference sequence). This clonotype occurred many times. Its antigen remains unknown. The time point is: longitudinal time-point 3. The cDNA came from 5'RACE, which used 10-nucleotide random UMIs. From 15-18 subjects, every sequencing run obtained over 170 million TCR-beta sequences. Each CDR3 protein gets one entry after TCRdb re-called the 5' RACE reads with MiXCR. This sample has around 100,000 distinct CDR3 sequences, with roughly a tenth found just once.

The source of this sequence is a female donor with HTLV-1-associated myelopathy (HAM/TSP). The sequencing input was PBMCs. This chain joins TRBV20-1 and TRBJ2-6; D call uncertain. In nucleotides, the CDR3 is TGCAGTGCTAGAGGGCCTGGGGCCAACGTCCTGACTTTC. This translates into CSARGPGANVLTF.